Listed here are 28 T cell receptor beta chains from one sample, sequenced in a study of regulatory T cells in long-lasting Graves disease. The time point denotes: persistent/refractory GD, antithyroid drugs over 5 years with positive TRAb. PBMC-extracted RNA yielded the TCR library. Building the TCR beta libraries relied on iRepertoire HTBI primers, and CDR3 regions underwent Arm-PCR. Via MiXCR, TCRdb re-called the multiplex PCR reads, giving one row per CDR3 protein. The table lists some 470,000 distinct CDR3 sequences, 20% to 25% of them singletons. The source material was peripheral blood mononuclear cells (PBMCs), sampled when the disease was refractory, from a patient treated with antithyroid drugs. These receptors originate from a female donor with Graves disease.

Comment on this clonotype: The junction does not match germline at one end; this may be a read error. This chain connects TRBV28 to TRBJ2-4, with D unresolved. Germline lookup yields CDR1 MDHEN and CDR2 SYDVKM. The CDR3 totals 14 residues. The CDR3 bases are TGTGCCAGCAGTCTAGATATAGCCGAAAACATTCAGTACTTC. Its protein product is CASSLDIAENIQYF.

This clonotype has a count of ten or more. The chain has TRBV5-1 and TRBJ1-2; D gene unclear. Germline lookup yields CDR1 SGHRS and CDR2 YFSETQ. V was shortened by 2 bases and J by 7 bases, with 12 bases between the two germline ends. The CDR3 totals 13 residues. CDR3 nucleotides: TGCGCCAGCAGCTTACTCCCACTAGGTGGCTACACCTTC. Translating it yields CASSLLPLGGYTF. Based on the CDR3 plus reference TRBV5-1 and TRBJ1-2, the full variable domain is KAGVTQTPRYLIKTRGQQVTLSCSPISGHRSVSWYQQTPGQGLQFLFEYFSETQRNKGNFPGRFSGRQFSNSRSEMNVSTLELGDSALYLCASSLLPLGGYTFGSGTRLTVV.

This clonotype was seen at least ten times. The chain has TRBV6-5 and TRBJ2-4, with D tentatively TRBD1 (6 bases). The CDR3 is 16 residues long. Germline values: CDR1 MNHEY, CDR2 SVGAGI. The V and J ends lost 2 bases and 0 bases respectively, with 11 bases between them. CDR3 in amino acids: CASSYRGHRAKNIQYF. As DNA, the CDR3 is TGTGCCAGCAGTTACCGGGGACATCGAGCCAAAAACATTCAGTACTTC.

The table lists this clonotype with many counts. The genes are TRBV11-3 and TRBJ1-4, with 8 bases matching TRBD1. V lost 4 bases, J lost 5 bases, and 3 bases stayed unmatched. Germline V gene data show CDR1 as SGHNT and CDR2 as YENEEA. This CDR3 has 14 amino acids. CDR3 sequence: CASSSWTGNEKLFF. The CDR3, as DNA: TGTGCCAGCAGCTCCTGGACAGGGAATGAAAAACTGTTTTTT. Full variable domain (rest looked up from reference TRBV11-3 and TRBJ1-4): EAGVVQSPRYKIIEKKQPVAFWCNPISGHNTLYWYLQNLGQGPELLIRYENEEAVDDSQLPKDRFSAERLKGVDSTLKIQPAELGDSAVYLCASSSWTGNEKLFFGSGTQLSVL.

This clonotype has ten or more counts. V gene TRBV29-1 combines with J gene TRBJ1-2; D may be TRBD1 (5 bases). Germline loops: CDR1 SQVTM, CDR2 ANQGSEA. Trimming took off 0 bases at V and 4 bases at J, with 18 bases between the two ends. The CDR3 totals 16 residues. The CDR3 is CSVEDPEGTPGYGYTF. For the CDR3, the DNA is TGCAGCGTTGAAGATCCCGAAGGGACCCCTGGCTATGGCTACACCTTC.

This clonotype was detected many times. This chain joins TRBV11-2 and TRBJ1-1; D not resolved. Germline V gene sequence: CDR1 SGHAT, CDR2 FQNNGV. V lost 1 base to trimming and J lost 6 bases, with 15 bases between them. The CDR3 loop spans 15 amino acids. The DNA of the CDR3 is TGTGCCAGCAGCTTAGTCGTATCTGCGGCAGCTGAAGCTTTCTTT. Translated, it gives CASSLVVSAAAEAFF.

This chain uses TRBV6-1 with TRBJ1-3, with 9 bases aligning to TRBD1. The V and J ends lost 7 bases and 0 bases, in that order; junction bases with no gene match: 16. The germline gives CDR1 MNHNS, CDR2 SASEGT. The CDR3 length is 19 residues. CDR3 bases: TGTGCCAGCACCGATGACCCGGGACAGGGTTCCAGCTCTGGAAACACCATATATTTT. This encodes CASTDDPGQGSSSGNTIYF.

The rearrangement links TRBV19 to TRBJ2-6; perhaps D is TRBD1 or TRBD2 (5 bases each). The germline V gene has CDR1 LNHDA and CDR2 SQIVND (reference sequence). V lost 6 bases and J 0 bases, leaving 18 bases between the germline ends. The CDR3 is 18 residues long. Here the CDR3 DNA reads TGTGCCAGTAGCCCGGACAATCTGGGGGTCTCTGGGGCCAACGTCCTGACTTTC. Amino acids: CASSPDNLGVSGANVLTF.

This clonotype was counted ten times or more. V is TRBV6-5 and J is TRBJ1-1, with D unclear. The germline gives CDR1 MNHEY, CDR2 SVGAGI. Trimming removed 1 base at V and 1 base at J, with 13 bases between. The CDR3 loop spans 16 amino acids. Here the CDR3 DNA reads TGTGCCAGCAGTTACTACCCCCCGCTCGGGAACACTGAAGCTTTCTTT. Its translation is CASSYYPPLGNTEAFF.

In this sample, this clonotype turned up a few times. This chain uses TRBV28 with TRBJ1-3; D unresolved. V was clipped by 8 bases and J by 0 bases, with 8 bases between them. CDR1 is MDHEN and CDR2 is SYDVKM in the germline V gene. This CDR3 is built from 13 residues. The CDR3 nucleotides read TGTGCCAGCGCGTCCTACTCTGGAAACACCATATATTTT. Encoded protein: CASASYSGNTIYF. The full variable domain, with the rest looked up from reference TRBV28 and TRBJ1-3, is DVKVTQSSRYLVKRTGEKVFLECVQDMDHENMFWYRQDPGLGLRLIYFSYDVKMKEKGDIPEGYSVSREKKERFSLILESASTNQTSMYLCASASYSGNTIYFGEGSWLTVV.

This clonotype has ten or more counts. The chain combines TRBV7-9 with TRBJ1-3, with a weak D call TRBD1 (5 bases). V lost 0 bases, J lost 4 bases, and 10 bases lay in between. This CDR3 has 15 amino acids. Germline values: CDR1 SEHNR, CDR2 FQNEAQ (reference sequence). For the CDR3, the DNA is TGTGCCAGCAGCTTAGCCCAGGGATACGGAAACACCATATATTTT. This sequence encodes CASSLAQGYGNTIYF.

In its sample, this clonotype was seen many times. The rearrangement links TRBV7-2 to TRBJ2-7, with D unclear. The V and J ends lost 3 bases and 5 bases respectively, with 14 bases between them. The germline V gene has CDR1 SGHTA and CDR2 FQGNSA. The CDR3 runs to 14 residues. CDR3 bases: TGTGCCAGCAGCTTCTCCACAGTTATTAACGAGCAGTACTTC. This encodes CASSFSTVINEQYF.

This clonotype has more than one count but fewer than ten. The rearrangement uses TRBV6-5 and TRBJ2-4; 10 nucleotides match TRBD2. Looked up from germline, CDR1 is MNHEY and CDR2 is SVGAGI. The CDR3 runs 17 residues. The V gene end was trimmed by 2 bases and the J gene end by 3 bases; junction bases not matched to a gene: 7. CDR3 sequence reads: CASSYDLAGVVKNIQYF. The CDR3 DNA is TGTGCCAGCAGTTACGATCTAGCGGGAGTTGTCAAAAACATTCAGTACTTC.

This chain links TRBV10-3 with TRBJ1-5; D remains ambiguous. CDR1 and CDR2 from the germline V gene are ENHRY and SYGVKD. This CDR3 has 15 amino acids. Trimming cost V 6 bases and J 5 bases, with 17 bases left between them. DNA of the CDR3: TGTGCCATCAGCCCGGAAGGGCTAAAGGATCAGCCCCAGCATTTT. It specifies CAISPEGLKDQPQHF.

This chain joins TRBV20-1 and TRBJ1-4; 7 bases agree with TRBD1. The germline CDR1 and CDR2 sequences are DFQATT and SNEGSKA (reference sequence). The V segment lost 6 bases and the J segment 9 bases; nucleotides outside the gene matches: 13. The CDR3 is made up of 14 amino acids. The CDR3 loop reads CSAPRGGHRKKLFF. In DNA, the CDR3 is TGCAGTGCCCCCAGGGGGGGACACCGGAAAAAACTGTTTTTT.

The chain employs TRBV15 and TRBJ1-1, with D uncertain. This CDR3 region has 15 residues. Germline CDR1 LNHNV, CDR2 YYDKDF (reference sequence). V was clipped by 3 bases and J by 1 base, with 12 bases between them. The CDR3 DNA reads TGTGCCACCAGCAGGGAATGGACCGCGAACACTGAAGCTTTCTTT. Residues: CATSREWTANTEAFF.

This chain links TRBV19 with TRBJ2-7, with D perhaps TRBD2 (5 bases). This CDR3 contains 15 residues. The V and J ends lost 5 bases and 2 bases respectively, with 16 bases between them. The V gene's germline CDR1 is LNHDA and CDR2 SQIVND (reference sequence). CDR3 sequence: CASSRIPGNTYEQYF. In nucleotides, the CDR3 is TGTGCCAGTAGTCGCATTCCGGGGAACACCTACGAGCAGTACTTC. The variable domain in full, with the rest retrieved from reference TRBV19 and TRBJ2-7, is DGGITQSPKYLFRKEGQNVTLSCEQNLNHDAMYWYRQDPGQGLRLIYYSQIVNDFQKGDIAEGYSVSREKKESFPLTVTSAQKNPTAFYLCASSRIPGNTYEQYFGPGTRLTVT.

The chain couples TRBV25-1 to TRBJ1-6; D gene uncertain. Germline CDR1 reads MGHDK; CDR2 reads SYGVNS. The CDR3 has 13 amino acids. V was trimmed by 6 bases and J by 7 bases, leaving 10 bases between them. Written as DNA, the CDR3 is TGTGCCAGCAGCATGGTGGGAAATTCACCCCTCCACTTT. It is translated as CASSMVGNSPLHF.

CDR3 DNA sequence: TGCGCCAGCAGCCAAAGTTTTGACAGTCACCTTACGTACGAGCAGTACTTC. It codes for CASSQSFDSHLTYEQYF. The chain combines TRBV4-1 with TRBJ2-7; weak D call: TRBD1 (5 bases). Germline CDR1 and CDR2: MGHRA and YSYEKL. V lost 2 bases and J lost 4, with 21 bases in between. There are 17 residues in the CDR3.

This clonotype occurred many times. As DNA, the CDR3 is TGTGCCAGCAGCGGGGGACGGACCCAAGAGACCCAGTACTTC. Protein product: CASSGGRTQETQYF. The chain links TRBV28 to TRBJ2-5; TRBD2 is a possible D gene (6 bases). CDR1 is MDHEN, CDR2 SYDVKM, per germline. Trimming took 6 bases from V and 1 from J, leaving 12 bases between them. The CDR3 runs to 14 residues.

The V gene is TRBV3-1, the J gene TRBJ2-7; D tentatively fits TRBD1 or TRBD2 (5 bases each). Trimming took off 0 bases at V and 11 bases at J, with 14 bases between the two ends. CDR1 is LGHDT, CDR2 YNNKEL, per germline (reference sequence). CDR3 length equals 13 residues. The CDR3 is CASSQELYQGEYF. CDR3 nucleotide sequence: TGTGCCAGCAGCCAAGAGCTATACCAGGGAGAGTACTTC.

In regard to this clonotype: Possible read error: a much larger clone is one base away. The chain couples TRBV6-1 to TRBJ2-7; TRBD1 matches at 9 bases. Germline V lookup: CDR1 MNHNS, CDR2 SASEGT. The CDR3 is 15 residues long. The CDR3 is CASSEGRGQGYGQYF. The DNA of the CDR3 is TGTGCCAGCAGTGAAGGGCGGGGACAGGGCTACGGGCAGTACTTC.

At least ten counts were recorded for this clonotype. This chain connects TRBV20-1 to TRBJ1-2, with TRBD1 matching over 7 bases. CDR3 length: 13 amino acids. V gave up 6 bases and J gave up 5 bases; unmatched junction bases: 9. The germline gives CDR1 DFQATT, CDR2 SNEGSKA (reference sequence). In DNA, the CDR3 is TGCAGTGCCCCAGAGACAGGGTGGTATGGCTACACCTTC. Its protein product is CSAPETGWYGYTF.

In its sample, this clonotype was seen once. This may be a read error, as it is one base from a much larger clone. The chain has TRBV6-1 and TRBJ1-5; no clear D. Germline V lookup: CDR1 MNHNS, CDR2 SASEGT. The CDR3 loop spans 13 amino acids. V lost 5 bases and J 9 bases, leaving 14 bases between the germline ends. The CDR3 loop is CASSPFEYRPQHF. CDR3 in DNA: TGTGCCAGCAGTCCCTTTGAGTATCGGCCCCAGCATTTT.

In its sample, this clonotype was seen a few times. The V and J genes are TRBV27 and TRBJ1-2; D is ambiguous. The CDR3 extends over 13 amino acids. V lost 3 bases to trimming and J lost 4 bases, with 9 bases between them. Germline V gene sequence: CDR1 MNHEY, CDR2 SMNVEV (reference sequence). Here the CDR3 reads CASSFAGFYGYTF. The CDR3 DNA reads TGTGCCAGCAGTTTTGCGGGGTTCTATGGCTACACCTTC.

This clonotype has only a few counts. The gene calls are TRBV29-1 and TRBJ2-2; TRBD1 aligns across 7 bases. Germline CDR1 is SQVTM and CDR2 is ANQGSEA. V lost 7 bases to trimming and J lost 0 bases; unmatched junction nucleotides: 2. CDR3 length: 13 amino acids. As DNA, the CDR3 is TGCAGCGGGCAGGGGGCGAACACCGGGGAGCTGTTTTTT. Its protein is CSGQGANTGELFF.

This clonotype was seen ten or more times. The chain carries TRBV6-5 and TRBJ1-6; D not certain. CDR3 length: 15 residues. CDR1 and CDR2 from the germline V gene are MNHEY and SVGAGI. V was cut by 4 bases and J by 7 bases, with 14 bases left in between. The CDR3 DNA follows: TGTGCCAGCAGTTTAACAGTCGGGAGCAATTCACCCCTCCACTTT. It translates to CASSLTVGSNSPLHF.

A note on this clonotype: A read error is likely, as this CDR3 ends without the conserved phenylalanine or tryptophan. The chain couples TRBV11-3 to TRBJ2-5; tentatively, D is TRBD2 (6 bases). There are 14 residues in the CDR3. Germline lookup yields CDR1 SGHNT and CDR2 YENEEA. V was cut by 5 bases and J by 0 bases, with 10 bases left in between. This CDR3 is CASSPGVYQETQYL. For the CDR3, the DNA is TGTGCCAGCAGCCCGGGGGTGTACCAAGAGACCCAGTACCTC.